In this sample, the clone carrying this T cell receptor beta chain turned up a few times. No antigen is known for it. Germline CDR1 DFQATT, CDR2 SNEGSKA (reference sequence). Trimming cost V 5 bases and J 5 bases, with 13 bases left between them. The CDR3 is 13 amino acids. This record belongs to a study of Graves' ophthalmopathy and Graves' hyperthyroidism. General study points: Blood also contained most of the expanded thyroid clonotypes above 0.001 frequency.

Being free of ophthalmopathy for 18 months of follow-up defined stable hyperthyroidism. Among the exclusions were patients with other autoimmune diseases, uncontrolled infections, pregnancy or lactation. The authors amplified TCR beta CDR3 regions from RNA transcripts. RT-PCR was first run with HTBI primers, then multiplex PCR in a second round. In TCRdb, the multiplex PCR reads were re-called with MiXCR into one record per CDR3 protein. The sample has some 380,000 distinct CDR3 sequences, about 16% seen once. The chain combines TRBV20-1 with TRBJ1-5; perhaps TRBD1 as D (6 bases). The sample consisted of peripheral blood. The TCR originated in a woman in her late teens or twenties with stable Graves' hyperthyroidism. The CDR3 DNA sequence: TGCAGTGCTGTAACAGGGTCCGATCAGCCCCAGCATTTT. This sequence encodes CSAVTGSDQPQHF.